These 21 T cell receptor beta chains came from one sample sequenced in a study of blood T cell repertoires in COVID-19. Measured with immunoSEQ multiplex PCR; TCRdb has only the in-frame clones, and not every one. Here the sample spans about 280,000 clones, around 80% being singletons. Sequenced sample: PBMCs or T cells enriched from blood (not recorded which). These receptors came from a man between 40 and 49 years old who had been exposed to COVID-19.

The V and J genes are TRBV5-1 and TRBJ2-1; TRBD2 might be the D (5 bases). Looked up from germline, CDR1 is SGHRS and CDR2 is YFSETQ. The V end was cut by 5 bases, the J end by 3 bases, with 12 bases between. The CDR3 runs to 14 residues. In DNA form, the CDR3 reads TGCGCCAGCAGTCGGGATGAGGGCTACAATGAGCAGTTCTTC. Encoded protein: CASSRDEGYNEQFF.

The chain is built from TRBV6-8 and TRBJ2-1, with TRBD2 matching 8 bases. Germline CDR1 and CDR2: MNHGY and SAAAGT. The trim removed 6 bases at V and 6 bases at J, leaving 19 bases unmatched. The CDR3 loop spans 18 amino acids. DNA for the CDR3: TGTGCCAGCAGGCCGCAGCGGGAGCGGTTGGATGTGTTCAATGAGCAGTTCTTC. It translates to CASRPQRERLDVFNEQFF.

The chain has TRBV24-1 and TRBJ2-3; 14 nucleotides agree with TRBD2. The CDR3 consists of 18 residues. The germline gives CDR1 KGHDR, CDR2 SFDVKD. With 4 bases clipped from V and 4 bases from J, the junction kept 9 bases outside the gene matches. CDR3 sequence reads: CATSDRGLAGGAADTQYF. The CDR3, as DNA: TGTGCCACCAGTGACCGCGGACTAGCGGGAGGAGCAGCAGATACGCAGTATTTT.

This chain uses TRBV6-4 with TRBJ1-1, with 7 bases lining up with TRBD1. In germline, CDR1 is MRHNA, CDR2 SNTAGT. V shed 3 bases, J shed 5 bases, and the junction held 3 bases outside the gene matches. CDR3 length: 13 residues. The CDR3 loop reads CASSEMTGTEAFF. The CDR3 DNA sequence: TGTGCCAGCAGTGAAATGACAGGGACTGAAGCTTTCTTT.

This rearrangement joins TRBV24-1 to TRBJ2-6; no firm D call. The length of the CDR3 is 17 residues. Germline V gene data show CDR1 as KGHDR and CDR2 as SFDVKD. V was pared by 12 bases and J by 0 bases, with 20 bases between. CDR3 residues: CAAANRPASSGANVLTF. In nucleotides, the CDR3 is TGTGCCGCCGCCAACAGACCCGCCTCCTCTGGGGCCAACGTCCTGACTTTC.

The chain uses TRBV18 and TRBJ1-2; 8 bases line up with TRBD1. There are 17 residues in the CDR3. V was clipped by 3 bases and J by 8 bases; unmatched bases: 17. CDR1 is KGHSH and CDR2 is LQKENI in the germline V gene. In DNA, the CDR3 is TGTGCCAGCTCACCTTCGGGACAGGCTGTCGGTCTCAGGGGCTACACCTTC. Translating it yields CASSPSGQAVGLRGYTF. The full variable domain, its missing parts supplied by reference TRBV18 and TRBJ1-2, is NAGVMQNPRHLVRRRGQEARLRCSPMKGHSHVYWYRQLPEEGLKFMVYLQKENIIDESGMPKERFSAEFPKEGPSILRIQQVVRGDSAAYFCASSPSGQAVGLRGYTFGSGTRLTVV.

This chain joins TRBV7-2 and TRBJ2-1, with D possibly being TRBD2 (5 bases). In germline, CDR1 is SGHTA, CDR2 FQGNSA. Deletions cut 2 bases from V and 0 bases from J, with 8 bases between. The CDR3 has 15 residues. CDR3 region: CASSLIANSYNEQFF. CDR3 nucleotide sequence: TGTGCCAGCAGCTTAATAGCGAACTCCTACAATGAGCAGTTCTTC.

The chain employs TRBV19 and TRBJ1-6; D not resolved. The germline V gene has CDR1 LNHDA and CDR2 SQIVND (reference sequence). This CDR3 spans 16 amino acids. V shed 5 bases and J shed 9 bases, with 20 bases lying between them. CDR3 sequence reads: CASSGGWSRRISPLHF. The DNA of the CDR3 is TGTGCCAGTAGTGGTGGTTGGAGCAGAAGGATTTCACCCCTCCACTTT. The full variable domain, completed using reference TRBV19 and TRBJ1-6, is DGGITQSPKYLFRKEGQNVTLSCEQNLNHDAMYWYRQDPGQGLRLIYYSQIVNDFQKGDIAEGYSVSREKKESFPLTVTSAQKNPTAFYLCASSGGWSRRISPLHFGNGTRLTVT.

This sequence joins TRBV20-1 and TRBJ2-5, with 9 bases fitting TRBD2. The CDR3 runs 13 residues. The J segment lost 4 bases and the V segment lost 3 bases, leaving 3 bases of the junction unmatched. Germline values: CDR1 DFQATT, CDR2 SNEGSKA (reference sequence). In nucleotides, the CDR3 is TGCAGTGCTAGTTTAGCGGGAGCAGAGACCCAGTACTTC. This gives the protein CSASLAGAETQYF.

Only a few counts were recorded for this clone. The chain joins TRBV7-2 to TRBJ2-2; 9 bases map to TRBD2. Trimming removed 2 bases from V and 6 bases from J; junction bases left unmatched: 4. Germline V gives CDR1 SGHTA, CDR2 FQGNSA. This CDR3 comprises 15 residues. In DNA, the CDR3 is TGTGCCAGCAGCTTACTAGCGGGGAGCGCCGGGGAGCTGTTTTTT. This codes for CASSLLAGSAGELFF.

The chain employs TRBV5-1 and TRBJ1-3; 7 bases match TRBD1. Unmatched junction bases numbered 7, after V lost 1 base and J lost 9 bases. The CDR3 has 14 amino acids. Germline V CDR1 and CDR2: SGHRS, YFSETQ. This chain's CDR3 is CASSLYTGVGTIYF. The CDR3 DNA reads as TGCGCCAGCAGCTTGTATACAGGGGTAGGCACCATATATTTT.

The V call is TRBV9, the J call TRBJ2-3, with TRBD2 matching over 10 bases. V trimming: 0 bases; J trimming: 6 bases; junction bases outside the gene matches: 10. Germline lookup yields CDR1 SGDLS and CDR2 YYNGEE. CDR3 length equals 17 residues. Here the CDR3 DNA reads TGTGCCAGCAGCGTAGGGATTCGAGCGGGAGGGATGGATACGCAGTATTTT. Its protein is CASSVGIRAGGMDTQYF.

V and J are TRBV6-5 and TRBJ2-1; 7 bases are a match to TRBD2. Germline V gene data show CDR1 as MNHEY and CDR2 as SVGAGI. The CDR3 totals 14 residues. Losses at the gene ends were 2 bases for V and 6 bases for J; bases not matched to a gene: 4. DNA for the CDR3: TGTGCCAGCAGTTACCCGACTAGCCCCAATGAGCAGTTCTTC. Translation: CASSYPTSPNEQFF.

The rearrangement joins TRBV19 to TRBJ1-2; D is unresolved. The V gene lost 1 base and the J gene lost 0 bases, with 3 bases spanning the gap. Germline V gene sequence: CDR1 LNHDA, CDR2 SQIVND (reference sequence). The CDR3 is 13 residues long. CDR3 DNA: TGTGCCAGTAGTATAGGTACTAACTATGGCTACACCTTC. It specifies CASSIGTNYGYTF.

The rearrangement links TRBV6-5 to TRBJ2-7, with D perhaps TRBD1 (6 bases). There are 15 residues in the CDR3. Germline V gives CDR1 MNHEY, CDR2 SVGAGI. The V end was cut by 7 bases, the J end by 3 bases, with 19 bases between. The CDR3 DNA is TGTGCCAGCACCCTCGGACAGCCCACTCACTACGAGCAGTACTTC. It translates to CASTLGQPTHYEQYF.

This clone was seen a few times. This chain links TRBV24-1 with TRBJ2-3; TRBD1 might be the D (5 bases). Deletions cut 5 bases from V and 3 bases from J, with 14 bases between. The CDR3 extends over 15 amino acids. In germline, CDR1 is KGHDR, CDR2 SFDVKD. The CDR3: CATSVQGGGTDTQYF. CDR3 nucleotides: TGTGCCACCAGTGTGCAGGGCGGTGGAACAGATACGCAGTATTTT.

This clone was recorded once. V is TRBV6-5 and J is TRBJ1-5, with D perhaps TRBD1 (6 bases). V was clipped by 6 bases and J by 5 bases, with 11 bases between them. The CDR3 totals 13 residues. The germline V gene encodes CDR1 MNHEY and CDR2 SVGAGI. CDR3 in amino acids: CASSGQMDQPQHF. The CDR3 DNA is TGTGCCAGCAGCGGACAGATGGATCAGCCCCAGCATTTT.

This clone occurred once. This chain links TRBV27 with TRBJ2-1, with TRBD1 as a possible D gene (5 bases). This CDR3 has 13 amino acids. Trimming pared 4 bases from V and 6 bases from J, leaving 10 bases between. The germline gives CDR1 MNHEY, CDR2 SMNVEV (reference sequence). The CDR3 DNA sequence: TGTGCCAGCAGTTGGGGCTCCCTCAATGAGCAGTTCTTC. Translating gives CASSWGSLNEQFF.

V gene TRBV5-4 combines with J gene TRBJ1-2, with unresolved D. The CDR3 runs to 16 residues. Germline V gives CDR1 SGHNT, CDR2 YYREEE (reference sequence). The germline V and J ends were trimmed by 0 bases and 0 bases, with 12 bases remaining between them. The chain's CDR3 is CASSLGGGGTNYGYTF. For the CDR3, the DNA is TGTGCCAGCAGCTTGGGGGGAGGCGGGACTAACTATGGCTACACCTTC.

The CDR3 coding sequence is TGTGCCAGCAGCTACCCCCTGGGGCTTAGCTCCAATTCACCCCTCCACTTT. Its translation: CASSYPLGLSSNSPLHF. The chain carries TRBV5-4 and TRBJ1-6, with D possibly matching TRBD1 (5 bases). The CDR3 consists of 17 residues. V was pared by 3 bases and J by 7 bases, with 20 bases between. The germline gives CDR1 SGHNT, CDR2 YYREEE (reference sequence).

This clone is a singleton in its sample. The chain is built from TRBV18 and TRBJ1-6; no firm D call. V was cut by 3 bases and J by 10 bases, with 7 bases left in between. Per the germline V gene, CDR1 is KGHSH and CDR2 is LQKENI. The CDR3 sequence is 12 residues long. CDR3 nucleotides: TGTGCCAGCTCACCTGCGCTCTCACCCCTCCACTTT. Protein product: CASSPALSPLHF.